This paragraph reports one TCR beta chain. Its target is unknown. This specimen comes from a study of T cells in Graves' hyperthyroidism and ophthalmopathy. Points from the study as a whole: Ophthalmopathy, which appeared later, was predicted by the model a median roughly 6.5 months before onset.

The V gene lost 7 bases and the J gene lost 4 bases, with 16 bases spanning the gap. This CDR3 spans 14 amino acids. An absence of ophthalmopathy progression within 18 months meant stable Graves' hyperthyroidism. Diagnostic assessment was based on clinical symptoms, serum thyroxine and TRAb, thyroid ultrasound and orbital computed tomography. Source material for PBMCs was about 10 ml fresh peripheral blood. Template material for amplifying TCR beta CDR3 regions consisted of RNA transcripts. The HTBI primer set was used in a first-round RT-PCR of the TCR CDR3. MiXCR, applied by TCRdb to the multiplex PCR reads, yields one record per CDR3 protein. This sample has about 680,000 distinct CDR3 sequences; about 35% occur once, and the top ten carry roughly 30%.

Sequencing used blood. This clonotype originated in a woman between 40 and 50 years old with Graves' hyperthyroidism. The chain carries TRBV12-3 or TRBV12-4 and TRBJ1-2, with D maybe TRBD1 (6 bases). CDR3 residues: CASTRRGRGYGYTF. CDR3 coding DNA: TGTGCCAGCACCAGAAGGGGGAGGGGCTATGGCTACACCTTC.